This T cell receptor beta chain stems from a study of identical twins. The study, taken as a whole, reports: Modelling approaches yielded underestimates of out-of-frame TCR alpha sharing between monozygotic twins. The authors drew conclusions from cross-sectional statistical analysis rather than following the same donors.

Healthy Caucasian individuals made up all the donors. Concerning this clonotype: What it recognizes is unknown.

Per germline, CDR1 LGHDT and CDR2 YNNKEL (reference sequence). This CDR3 spans 16 amino acids. TCRdb ran MiXCR on the 5' RACE reads and lists one entry per CDR3 protein. The sample carries around 1.7 million distinct CDR3 sequences, about 31% recorded once. The chain carries TRBV3-1 and TRBJ2-1; D not resolved. Matching the DNA end better, TRBJ2-7 makes the J call doubtful. This clonotype was sampled from a newborn girl in good health. The sequencing input was cord blood. DNA of the CDR3: TGTGCCAGCAGCCATTTACGACCAGACTCCTACAATGAGCAGTACTTC. Translating gives CASSHLRPDSYNEQYF.